A single sample gave rise to the 6 T cell receptor beta chains below, sequenced in a study of blood T cells in healthy people across ages. Then a second PCR, running about 6 to 12 cycles, was carried out with a sample-barcoded 5' primer and a J-beta primer mix. TCRdb called the 5' RACE reads again in MiXCR, with one record for every CDR3 protein. This sample has about 1.6 million distinct CDR3 sequences, with 30% to 35% found just once. Material for sequencing was blood. The receptors shown here come from a woman in her 30s in good health.

This clonotype was seen more than once but under ten times. V is TRBV20-1 and J is TRBJ1-6, with unresolved D. Looked up from germline, CDR1 is DFQATT and CDR2 is SNEGSKA (reference sequence). The CDR3 extends over 14 amino acids. Trimming took off 0 bases at V and 7 bases at J, with 10 bases between the two ends. CDR3 nucleotide sequence: TGCAGTGCTAGAGAGGGCAGCAACAATTCACCCCTCCACTTT. Amino acids: CSAREGSNNSPLHF.

The chain has TRBV10-1 and TRBJ2-2; D is unclear. This CDR3 spans 15 amino acids. The germline gives CDR1 WNHNN, CDR2 SYGVQD (reference sequence). The V end was cut by 4 bases, the J end by 4 bases, with 13 bases between. CDR3 sequence reads: CASSAQRLGTGELFF. In nucleotides, the CDR3 is TGCGCCAGCAGTGCCCAACGGTTGGGCACCGGGGAGCTGTTTTTT.

The V call is TRBV14, the J call TRBJ1-1, with TRBD1 as a possible D gene (5 bases). CDR1 and CDR2 from the germline V gene are SGHDN and FVKESK. The ends were cut back, 4 bases at V and 7 bases at J, with 22 bases in the middle. This CDR3 is 16 amino acids long. The CDR3 DNA reads as TGTGCCAGCAGCCCCGATGGCGTAGTGGTGGGGGGTGAAGCTTTCTTT. Its translation is CASSPDGVVVGGEAFF.

This clonotype has only a few counts. The chain has TRBV4-1 and TRBJ2-3; no clear D gene. The CDR3 contains 14 residues. V was shortened by 6 bases and J by 6 bases, with 16 bases between the two germline ends. The germline CDR1 and CDR2 sequences are MGHRA and YSYEKL. The CDR3 nucleotides read TGCGCCAGCAGTCAGACAACCAAACTCGATACGCAGTATTTT. Its protein is CASSQTTKLDTQYF.

The gene calls are TRBV20-1 and TRBJ2-3, with 9 positions matching TRBD2. V lost 2 bases and J lost 3; bases outside the gene matches: 18. Germline lookup yields CDR1 DFQATT and CDR2 SNEGSKA (reference sequence). This CDR3 is built from 19 residues. This chain's CDR3 is CSARNGEAGGSTLTDTQYF. CDR3 DNA: TGCAGTGCTAGAAATGGGGAAGCGGGGGGATCCACCCTAACAGATACGCAGTATTTT.

This clonotype has just a few counts. The rearrangement links TRBV5-1 to TRBJ2-1; D might be TRBD2 (7 bases). The V end was cut by 6 bases, the J end by 7 bases, with 11 bases between. The CDR3 is made up of 12 amino acids. Germline assignment: CDR1 SGHRS and CDR2 YFSETQ. The CDR3 sequence is CASKEGGNEQFF. The DNA for the CDR3 is TGCGCCAGCAAGGAGGGGGGGAATGAGCAGTTCTTC.